The clone carrying this TCR beta chain has just one count. In germline, CDR1 is LGHNT, CDR2 FRNRAP. CDR3 length: 13 residues. With 6 bases removed from V and 5 bases from J, the gap between germline ends came to 14 bases. Source study methods: Reference gene primer amplification in the assay estimated nucleated cell counts. Sequencing was performed with immunoSEQ multiplex PCR; in TCRdb, only in-frame clones are kept and a portion is missing. V and J calls plus clone size are reproduced from that table; the DNA served to infer D and trimming. Of approximately 670,000 clones listed, just under 90% were seen once; the top ten hold 0.2% to 0.3%. The sample originates from a study of blood T cell repertoires in COVID-19. In the study overall: The United States, Italy and Spain supplied acute and convalescent COVID-19 samples.

This chain uses TRBV12-5 with TRBJ2-7, with D possibly matching TRBD1 (5 bases). The material sequenced was peripheral blood. The clonotype originates from a woman aged 18-30 years with acute or convalescent COVID-19. Here the CDR3 DNA reads TGTGCTAGTGGCCCAGTTAGGGGCCACGAGCAGTACTTC. This sequence encodes CASGPVRGHEQYF. Looking up the rest from reference TRBV12-5 and TRBJ2-7 gives the full variable domain: DARVTQTPRHKVTEMGQEVTMRCQPILGHNTVFWYRQTMMQGLELLAYFRNRAPLDDSGMPKDRFSAEMPDATLATLKIQPSEPRDSAVYFCASGPVRGHEQYFGPGTRLTVT.